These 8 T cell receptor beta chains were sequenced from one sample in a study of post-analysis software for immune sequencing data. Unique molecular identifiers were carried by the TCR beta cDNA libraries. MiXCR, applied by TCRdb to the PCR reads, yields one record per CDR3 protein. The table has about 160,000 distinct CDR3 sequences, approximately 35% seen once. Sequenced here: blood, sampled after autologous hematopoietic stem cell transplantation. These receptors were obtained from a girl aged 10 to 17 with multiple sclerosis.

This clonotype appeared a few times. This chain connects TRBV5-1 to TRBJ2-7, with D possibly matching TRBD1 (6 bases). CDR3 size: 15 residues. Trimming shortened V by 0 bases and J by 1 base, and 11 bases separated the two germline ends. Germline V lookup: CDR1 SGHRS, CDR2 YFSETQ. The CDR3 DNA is TGCGCCAGCAGCTTGGTACAGGGCCCTTCCTACGAGCAGTACTTC. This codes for CASSLVQGPSYEQYF.

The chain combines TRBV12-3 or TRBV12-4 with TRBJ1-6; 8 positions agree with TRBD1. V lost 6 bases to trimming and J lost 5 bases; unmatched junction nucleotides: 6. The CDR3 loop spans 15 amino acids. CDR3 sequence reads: CASSSQGADNSPLHF. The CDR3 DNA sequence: TGTGCCAGCAGCTCTCAGGGGGCCGATAATTCACCCCTCCACTTT.

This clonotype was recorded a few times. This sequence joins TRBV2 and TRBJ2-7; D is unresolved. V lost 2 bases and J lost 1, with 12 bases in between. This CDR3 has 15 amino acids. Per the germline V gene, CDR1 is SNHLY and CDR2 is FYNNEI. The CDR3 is CASSESGRLSYEQYF. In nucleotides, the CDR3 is TGTGCCAGCAGTGAATCGGGCAGGCTATCCTACGAGCAGTACTTC.

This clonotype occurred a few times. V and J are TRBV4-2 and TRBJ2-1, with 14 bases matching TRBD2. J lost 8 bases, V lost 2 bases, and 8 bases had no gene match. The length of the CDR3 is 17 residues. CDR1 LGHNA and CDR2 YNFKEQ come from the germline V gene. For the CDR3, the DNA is TGTGCCAGCAGCCAATTAAGACTAGCGGGAGGGAGCGATGAGCAGTTCTTC. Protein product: CASSQLRLAGGSDEQFF.

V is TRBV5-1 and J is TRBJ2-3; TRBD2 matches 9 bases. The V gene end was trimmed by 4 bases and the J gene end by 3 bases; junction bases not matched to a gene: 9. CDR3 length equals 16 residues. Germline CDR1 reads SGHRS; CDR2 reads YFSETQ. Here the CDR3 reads CASSQQTSGPTDTQYF. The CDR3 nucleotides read TGCGCCAGCAGCCAACAGACTAGCGGCCCAACAGATACGCAGTATTTT.

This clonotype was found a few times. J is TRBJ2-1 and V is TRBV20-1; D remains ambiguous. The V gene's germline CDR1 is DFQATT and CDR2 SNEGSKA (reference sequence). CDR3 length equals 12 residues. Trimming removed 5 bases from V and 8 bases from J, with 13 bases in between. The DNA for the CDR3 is TGCAGTGCTGATCGAGAAACCGATGAGCAGTTCTTC. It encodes CSADRETDEQFF.

The CDR3 protein is CASSLDRDGYTF. DNA of the CDR3: TGTGCCAGCAGCCTTGACAGGGATGGCTACACCTTC. The V and J genes are TRBV7-2 and TRBJ1-2; TRBD1 matches 7 bases. The CDR3 totals 12 residues. Germline-derived CDR1 and CDR2 are SGHTA and FQGNSA. Trimming took 5 bases from V and 6 from J; bases not matched to a gene: 3.

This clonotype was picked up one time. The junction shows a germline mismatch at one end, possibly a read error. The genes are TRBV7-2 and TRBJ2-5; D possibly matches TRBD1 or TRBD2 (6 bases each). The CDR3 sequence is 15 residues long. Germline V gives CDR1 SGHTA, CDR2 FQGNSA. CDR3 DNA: TGTGCCAGCGGCTTAGCATGGGGGGCCGCGGAGACCCAGTACTTC. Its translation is CASGLAWGAAETQYF.